This T cell receptor (beta chain) is drawn from a study of CD8 T cells in Susac syndrome. The multiple sclerosis control cohort comprised treatment-naive individuals presenting with stable or active relapsing-remitting disease. It was negative isolation that provided the CD8+ and CD4+ T cells, whereas TEMRA cells were enriched by FACS. Trimming took 6 bases from V and 3 from J; bases not matched to a gene: 3. From germline, CDR1 is LNHDA and CDR2 SQIVND (reference sequence). This CDR3 is 15 amino acids long. Reverse transcription of roughly 0.5 to 1 ug RNA was performed with random hexamers. immunoSEQ multiplex PCR amplified TCR beta CDR3 across 54 Vbeta, 13 Jbeta. TCRdb re-called the immunoSEQ multiplex PCR reads through MiXCR, storing one row per CDR3 protein. The data contain 110,000 or so distinct CDR3 sequences, more than 85% of them singletons.

Sample: CD4+ T cells from PBMCs. The receptor was derived from a human donor with multiple sclerosis. This chain uses TRBV19 with TRBJ2-7; 15 bases are shared with TRBD2. The CDR3 here is CASSRGLAGGYEQYF. The CDR3 DNA sequence: TGTGCCAGTAGCAGGGGACTAGCGGGGGGCTACGAGCAGTACTTC.